The T cell receptor (beta chain) described here comes from a study of shared clonotypes between healthy human individuals. Study observations and caveats: Represented diversity (both genetic and exposure-history) was limited by the small number of donors.

Here immunoSEQ multiplex PCR was the method, and the copy in TCRdb shows in-frame clones only, minus some. This table holds 2 million to 2.5 million clones, roughly 93% found once. Concerning this clone: Its antigen is currently unknown.

Sequencing used naive CD4+ T cells from PBMCs. Subset specified: CD45RA+ positively selected. The TCR comes from a man younger than 30 in good health. Some clones in this sample may be carry-over from other donors' samples.

The CDR3 loop reads CASSPGRAEVYGYTF. In DNA form, the CDR3 reads TGTGCCAGCTCACCAGGCAGGGCCGAGGTCTATGGCTACACCTTC. The genes are TRBV18 and TRBJ1-2; weak D call: TRBD1 (5 bases). CDR1 and CDR2 (germline): KGHSH, LQKENI. The CDR3 loop spans 15 amino acids. Trimming stripped 2 bases from V and 4 bases from J, with 14 bases between. Full variable domain (rest looked up from reference TRBV18 and TRBJ1-2): NAGVMQNPRHLVRRRGQEARLRCSPMKGHSHVYWYRQLPEEGLKFMVYLQKENIIDESGMPKERFSAEFPKEGPSILRIQQVVRGDSAAYFCASSPGRAEVYGYTFGSGTRLTVV.